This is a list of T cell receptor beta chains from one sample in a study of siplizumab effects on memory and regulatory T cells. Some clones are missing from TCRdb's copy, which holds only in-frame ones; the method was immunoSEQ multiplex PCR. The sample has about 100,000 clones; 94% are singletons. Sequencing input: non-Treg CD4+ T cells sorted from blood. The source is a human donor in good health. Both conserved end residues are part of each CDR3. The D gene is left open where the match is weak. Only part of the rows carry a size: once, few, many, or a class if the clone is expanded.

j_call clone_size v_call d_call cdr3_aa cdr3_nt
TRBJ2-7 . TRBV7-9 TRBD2 CASFASGTYEQYF TGTGCCAGCTTCGCTAGCGGGACCTACGAGCAGTACTTC
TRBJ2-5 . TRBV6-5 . CASSSLDVQYF TGTGCCAGCAGTTCCCTAGATGTCCAGTACTTC
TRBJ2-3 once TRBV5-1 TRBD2 CASSSGLAGGLADTQYF TGCGCCAGCAGCTCAGGACTAGCGGGAGGGCTAGCAGATACGCAGTATTTT
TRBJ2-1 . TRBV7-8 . CASSLDREDEQFF TGTGCCAGCAGCTTAGACAGGGAGGATGAGCAGTTCTTC
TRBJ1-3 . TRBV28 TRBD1 CASSLGDRGFGGLRNTIYF TGTGCCAGCAGTTTGGGGGACAGGGGATTTGGAGGCCTTCGGAACACCATATATTTT
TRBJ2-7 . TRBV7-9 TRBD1 CASSSNRGQGYEQYF TGTGCCAGCAGCTCCAACCGGGGACAGGGATACGAGCAGTACTTC
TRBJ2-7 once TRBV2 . CASTDSYEQYF TGTGCCAGTACGGACTCCTACGAGCAGTACTTC
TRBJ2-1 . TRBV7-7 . CASSSTGRGEQFF TGTGCTAGCAGCTCGACAGGAAGGGGAGAGCAGTTCTTC
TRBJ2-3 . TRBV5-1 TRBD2 CASSTSGRGTDTQYF TGCGCCAGCAGCACTAGCGGGAGGGGGACAGATACGCAGTATTTT
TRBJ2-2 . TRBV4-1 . CASSQDLVGGGTGELFF TGCGCCAGCAGCCAAGATCTAGTAGGGGGAGGCACCGGGGAGCTGTTTTTT
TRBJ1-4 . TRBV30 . CACIKGTEKLFF TGTGCCTGTATCAAGGGGACTGAAAAACTGTTTTTT
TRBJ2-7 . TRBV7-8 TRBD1 CASSALGGLRYEQYF TGTGCCAGCAGCGCCCTAGGGGGCTTGCGGTACGAGCAGTACTTC
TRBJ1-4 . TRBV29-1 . CSVGDSPTANEKLFF TGCAGCGTTGGGGACTCACCCACAGCTAATGAAAAACTGTTTTTT
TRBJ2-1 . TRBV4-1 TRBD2 CASSQGGSGSKEQFF TGCGCCAGCAGCCAAGGAGGTAGCGGGAGCAAGGAGCAGTTCTTC
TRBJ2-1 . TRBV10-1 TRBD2 CASSGLAGGLGNEQFF TGCGCCAGCAGTGGACTAGCGGGAGGCCTAGGCAATGAGCAGTTCTTC
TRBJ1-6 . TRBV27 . CASAPDRGDSAPLHF TGTGCCAGTGCTCCCGACAGAGGGGATAGTGCACCCCTCCACTTT
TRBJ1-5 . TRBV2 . CASSESRAGNQPQHF TGTGCCAGCAGTGAATCGCGGGCTGGCAATCAGCCCCAGCATTTT
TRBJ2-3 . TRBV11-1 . CASSLGLAGRDTQYF TGTGCCAGCAGCTTAGGTCTGGCGGGGAGGGATACGCAGTATTTT
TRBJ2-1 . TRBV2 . CASSEPGGLSYNEQFF TGTGCCAGCAGTGAACCCGGGGGTCTTTCCTACAATGAGCAGTTCTTC
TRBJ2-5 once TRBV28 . CASIQPGNGETQYF TGTGCCAGCATCCAACCCGGGAATGGAGAGACCCAGTACTTC
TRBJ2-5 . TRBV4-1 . CASSQESGGSETQYF TGCGCCAGCAGCCAAGAATCCGGTGGGTCCGAGACCCAGTACTTC
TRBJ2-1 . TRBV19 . CASQKTRGTSWGEQFF TGTGCCAGTCAGAAGACCCGGGGGACGAGTTGGGGTGAGCAGTTCTTC
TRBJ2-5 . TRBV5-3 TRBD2 CARSYTTGTSGRRQETQYF TGTGCCAGAAGCTATACGACCGGGACTAGCGGGAGAAGACAAGAGACCCAGTACTTC
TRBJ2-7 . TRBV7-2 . CASSSIGNEQYF TGTGCCAGCAGCTCCATCGGGAACGAGCAGTACTTC
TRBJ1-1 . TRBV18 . CASSPGQNTEAFF TGTGCCAGCTCGCCGGGACAGAACACTGAAGCTTTCTTT
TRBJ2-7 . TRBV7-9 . CASSLALEIYEQYF TGTGCCAGCAGCTTAGCCCTAGAGATCTACGAGCAGTACTTC
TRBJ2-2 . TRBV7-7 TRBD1 CASSRGQGTGELFF TGTGCTAGCAGCCGGGGACAGGGAACGGGGGAGCTGTTTTTT
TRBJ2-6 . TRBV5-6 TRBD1 CASSSPGQALSVLTF TGTGCCAGCAGCTCCCCGGGACAGGCCCTTTCGGTCCTGACTTTC